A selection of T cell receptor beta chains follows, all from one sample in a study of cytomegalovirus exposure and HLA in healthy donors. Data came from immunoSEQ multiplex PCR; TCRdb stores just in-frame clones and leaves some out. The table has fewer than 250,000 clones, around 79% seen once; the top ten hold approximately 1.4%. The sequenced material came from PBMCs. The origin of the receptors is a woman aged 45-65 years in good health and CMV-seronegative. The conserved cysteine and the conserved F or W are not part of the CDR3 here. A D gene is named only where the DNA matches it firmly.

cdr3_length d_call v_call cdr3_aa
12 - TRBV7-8 ASSEQGLGEKLF
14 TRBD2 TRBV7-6 ASSSRLAGPTYEQY
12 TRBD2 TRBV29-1 SAISSGDYNEQF
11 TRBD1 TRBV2 ASGKQGIYGYT
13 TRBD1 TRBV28 ASSLGGQGRNTIY
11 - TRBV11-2 ASSSGGYAPQH
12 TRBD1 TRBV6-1 ASSEQGLSYEQY
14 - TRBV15 ATSKAVLDLNQPQH
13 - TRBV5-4 ASSSTASSYNEQF
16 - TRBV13 ASSLRAGRQVSTDTQY
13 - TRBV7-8 ASSGAGTPNTEAF
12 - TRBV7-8 ASSHRGYHNEQF
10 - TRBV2 ASSEADYEQY